These 26 T cell receptor beta chains originate from one sample sequenced in a study of T cells expressing NK-cell markers (dated by TCRdb to 2020 to 2021). Library preparation used 5' RACE. The instrument given in TCRdb is Illumina HiSeq 2000. Each CDR3 protein sequence appears as one entry after TCRdb reprocessed the reads, and no DNA is included. The sample has 200,000 to 300,000 distinct CDR3 sequences on record. The biggest ten clones account for around 0.42% of the sample. Sequenced: blood T cells: a sorted CD56 or NKG2C T cell subset, CD4+ or CD8+ T cells, or bulk PBMC T cells (not recorded which). These receptors came from a man aged 18 to 29 in good health. Donor details come from another sample of the same person, matched by shared clones.

V gene TRBV29-1 combines with J gene TRBJ1-5; TCRdb reports TRBD1, a call that lacks DNA to check it against. The germline CDR1 and CDR2 sequences are SQVTM and ANQGSEA. The CDR3 contains 13 residues. CDR3 protein: CSASWGLAQPQHF.

The chain carries TRBV12-3 or TRBV12-4 and TRBJ1-3; TCRdb lists TRBD1, though no DNA is available to test this call. The CDR3 has 13 residues. The CDR3 region is CASRLGQGNTIYF.

This chain links TRBV12-3 or TRBV12-4 with TRBJ1-3. The CDR3 loop spans 12 amino acids. The CDR3 is CASSLGRNTIYF.

The chain uses TRBV12-3 or TRBV12-4 and TRBJ2-3; the D call from TCRdb, TRBD2, cannot be confirmed without DNA. The CDR3 runs 13 residues. CDR3 sequence reads: CASGAGGGDTQYF.

This chain uses TRBV5-1 with TRBJ2-2; TCRdb's assignment of TRBD2 cannot be checked, as there is no DNA. The CDR3 totals 14 residues. Looked up from germline, CDR1 is SGHRS and CDR2 is YFSETQ. The CDR3 spells CASSGGGPTGELFF.

This chain uses TRBV20-1 with TRBJ2-3; TCRdb selects TRBD2, and the lack of DNA leaves this call unchecked. Germline lookup yields CDR1 DFQATT and CDR2 SNEGSKA (reference sequence). The CDR3 has 15 amino acids. The CDR3 spells CSARVGSGDTDTQYF.

The V gene is TRBV18, the J gene TRBJ1-6. The CDR3 has 14 residues. CDR1 and CDR2 (germline): KGHSH, LQKENI. CDR3 sequence: CASSTKEYNSPLHF.

This chain links TRBV29-1 with TRBJ2-3; TCRdb picks TRBD1, but there is no DNA to check that call. From germline, CDR1 is SQVTM and CDR2 ANQGSEA. CDR3 length: 14 residues. CDR3 protein: CSVLEPGRTDTQYF.

The chain joins TRBV11-3 to TRBJ2-4; TCRdb's D call of TRBD2 is untestable without DNA. CDR3 size: 15 residues. Per germline, CDR1 SGHNT and CDR2 YENEEA. CDR3 loop: CASSLPSGAKNIQYF.

The chain carries TRBV20-1 and TRBJ2-4; absent DNA, TCRdb's TRBD2 call cannot be checked. This CDR3 spans 13 amino acids. In germline, CDR1 is DFQATT, CDR2 SNEGSKA (reference sequence). The chain's CDR3 is CSAGREAKNIQYF.

This chain connects TRBV28 to TRBJ2-7; the D gene TCRdb calls, TRBD2, cannot be checked with no DNA. The CDR3 extends over 19 amino acids. The germline gives CDR1 MDHEN, CDR2 SYDVKM. The CDR3 loop is CASSLFFPGLAGGKYEQYF.

The gene calls are TRBV3-1 and TRBJ2-7; the TRBD1 assignment by TCRdb is unverifiable without DNA. This CDR3 is built from 18 residues. Germline V gene sequence: CDR1 LGHDT, CDR2 YNNKEL (reference sequence). CDR3 protein: CASSLGGQKRTGSYEQYF.

The chain is built from TRBV11-2 and TRBJ2-7; the TRBD2 assignment by TCRdb is unverifiable without DNA. The CDR3 has 18 residues. Germline CDR1 SGHAT, CDR2 FQNNGV. The CDR3 region is CASSFRGSSETHSYEQYF.

CDR3 region: CSSSKDRGQSKNIQYF. V gene TRBV5-1 combines with J gene TRBJ2-4; absent DNA, TCRdb's TRBD1 call cannot be checked. The CDR3 spans 16 residues. Germline CDR1 reads SGHRS; CDR2 reads YFSETQ.

The chain combines TRBV7-8 with TRBJ1-2. CDR3 length equals 14 residues. The germline V gene encodes CDR1 SGHVS and CDR2 FQNEAQ. The CDR3 is CASSLGRFNYGYTF.

V and J are TRBV28 and TRBJ2-1; the TCRdb D gene call, TRBD2, has no DNA to confirm it. This CDR3 has 16 residues. CDR1 and CDR2 from the germline V gene are MDHEN and SYDVKM. CDR3 amino acids: CASSSRTSGSRNEQFF.

J is TRBJ2-7 and V is TRBV12-3 or TRBV12-4; lacking DNA, the TRBD1 call made by TCRdb goes unchecked. There are 13 residues in the CDR3. CDR3 region: CASRRDSSYEQYF.

The J gene is TRBJ2-3, the V gene TRBV30. The CDR3 spans 15 residues. The V gene's germline CDR1 is GTSNPN and CDR2 SVGIG (reference sequence). The CDR3 here is CAWIGYSKGTDTQYF.

This chain's CDR3 is CATSRGRTGERMIPYEQYF. The chain joins TRBV15 to TRBJ2-7; the TCRdb D gene call, TRBD1, has no DNA to confirm it. This CDR3 region has 19 residues. The germline V gene has CDR1 LNHNV and CDR2 YYDKDF (reference sequence).

The V gene is TRBV20-1, the J gene TRBJ2-5; the D call from TCRdb, TRBD2, cannot be confirmed without DNA. The CDR3 spans 16 residues. Per the germline V gene, CDR1 is DFQATT and CDR2 is SNEGSKA (reference sequence). The CDR3 protein is CSAATGLAGVRGTQYF.

The chain employs TRBV5-1 and TRBJ2-5; as DNA is missing, the TRBD1 call by TCRdb cannot be tested. The CDR3 has 13 residues. The germline CDR1 and CDR2 sequences are SGHRS and YFSETQ. This CDR3 reads CASSSPGQETQYF.

This rearrangement joins TRBV18 to TRBJ2-2. Germline CDR1 KGHSH, CDR2 LQKENI. The CDR3 length is 14 residues. This chain's CDR3 is CASSPPTAPGELFF.

The rearrangement links TRBV4-2 to TRBJ1-4. CDR1 is LGHNA, CDR2 YNFKEQ, per germline. The CDR3 has 13 amino acids. CDR3 amino acids: CASSQDRAEKLFF.

The V and J genes are TRBV11-3 and TRBJ2-2; TCRdb's assignment of TRBD1 cannot be checked, as there is no DNA. CDR1 and CDR2 (germline): SGHNT, YENEEA. The CDR3 loop spans 14 amino acids. The CDR3 spells CASSSGAGSGELFF.

The J gene is TRBJ2-1, the V gene TRBV2; with no DNA, the TCRdb D assignment of TRBD1 cannot be verified. Germline lookup yields CDR1 SNHLY and CDR2 FYNNEI. CDR3 length equals 15 residues. CDR3 sequence reads: CASTPGTGGYNEQFF.

The V gene is TRBV5-1, the J gene TRBJ2-1; there is no DNA to check the TCRdb D call of TRBD1. The CDR3 sequence is 15 residues long. CDR1 and CDR2 (germline): SGHRS, YFSETQ. CDR3 region: CASSLAQGALNEQFF.